This T cell receptor (beta chain) originates from a study of T-cell reconstitution after alpha-beta-depleted transplantation in children. Study outcomes and limitations: Expanded graft clones, several hundred of them, were reportedly the source of alpha-beta T cells about two months after transplant. A year post-transplant, T-cell counts and diversity derived mostly from newly produced T cells. Several patients had high TCRbeta diversity at day 60; it came from surviving recipient T cells and thymic progenitors.

About this clonotype itself: Antigen specificity is unknown.

It was with unique molecular identifiers that the TCRbeta library was prepared. TCRdb reprocessed the PCR reads via MiXCR and lists one record per CDR3 protein. The data contain about 210,000 distinct CDR3 sequences, roughly 15% of them singletons. The CDR3 is 14 residues long. V lost 2 bases and J lost 1, with 7 bases in between. In germline, CDR1 is SSHAT, CDR2 FNYEAQ (reference sequence). The V call is TRBV7-7, the J call TRBJ2-3; a weak D match, TRBD2 (5 bases). Source: PBMCs, mostly from graft donor cells, taken 360 days after TCRalphabeta/CD19-depleted stem cell transplant. The clonotype originates from a male patient aged 2 to 9 who had a stem cell transplant for acute lymphoblastic leukemia, so the T cells may come from the graft donor. This chain's CDR3 is CASSLHSGTDTQYF. In nucleotides, the CDR3 is TGTGCCAGCAGCTTACATAGCGGCACAGATACGCAGTATTTT. Together with reference TRBV7-7 and TRBJ2-3, the CDR3 gives the full variable domain: GAGVSQSPRYKVTKRGQDVTLRCDPISSHATLYWYQQALGQGPEFLTYFNYEAQPDKSGLPSDRFSAERPEGSISTLTIQRTEQRDSAMYRCASSLHSGTDTQYFGPGTRLTVL.